This T cell receptor (beta chain) originates from a study of cytomegalovirus exposure and HLA in healthy donors. Regarding the study as a whole: TCR beta chains numbering approximately 150 were designated cytomegalovirus-associated.

A multiplex PCR was run with 60 Vbeta primers and 13 Jbeta primers. The data were produced by immunoSEQ multiplex PCR, yet TCRdb's version contains in-frame clones alone and is incomplete. The repertoire holds tens of thousands of clones, with approximately 71% as singletons. There were likely unrecorded immune exposures, though donors were nominally healthy when sampled. Turning to this clone: The antigen remains unidentified.

The germline V gene encodes CDR1 SEHNR and CDR2 FQNEAQ (reference sequence). CDR3 length: 13 residues. Trimming left V 5 bases short and J 1 base short, with 8 bases between. The chain couples TRBV7-9 to TRBJ1-1, with unresolved D. Sequenced: PBMCs. This receptor was identified in a man aged 40-50 years in good health and CMV-seronegative. CDR3 region: CASSPHKNTEAFF. The DNA for the CDR3 is TGTGCCAGCAGCCCCCACAAGAACACTGAAGCTTTCTTT. The whole variable domain, remainder taken from reference TRBV7-9 and TRBJ1-1, is DTGVSQNPRHKITKRGQNVTFRCDPISEHNRLYWYRQTLGQGPEFLTYFQNEAQLEKSRLLSDRFSAERPKGSFSTLEIQRTEQGDSAMYLCASSPHKNTEAFFGQGTRLTVV.